A few counts support the clone carrying this T cell receptor (beta chain). Its antigen is not identified. The sample comes from a study of T cells in Graves' hyperthyroidism and ophthalmopathy. Overall study results and limits: Most thyroid clonotypes that were expanded above 0.001 also turned up in blood. Researchers report that a 13 V-J model separated ophthalmopathy from stable hyperthyroidism.

RNA transcripts were the template for amplifying TCR beta CDR3 regions. The primer set for the first-round RT-PCR of the TCR CDR3 was HTBI. TCRdb processed the multiplex PCR reads anew with MiXCR; each CDR3 protein has one entry. This repertoire shows approximately 720,000 distinct CDR3 sequences, roughly a sixth found once; its top ten account for approximately 15%. The sample, blood from the first hyperthyroidism diagnosis, precedes any ophthalmopathy symptoms. Per the germline V gene, CDR1 is SQVTM and CDR2 is ANQGSEA. V dropped 5 bases and J dropped 3; count of bases not matched to a gene: 7. The CDR3 sequence is 14 residues long.

The sequenced sample was blood. This receptor was obtained from a woman in her forties or fifties with Graves' hyperthyroidism that later progressed to Graves' ophthalmopathy. The chain recombines TRBV29-1 with TRBJ1-5, with 7 bases fitting TRBD1. The CDR3 protein is CSVLGDRDNQPQHF. In nucleotides, the CDR3 is TGCAGCGTTCTAGGGGACAGAGACAATCAGCCCCAGCATTTT.